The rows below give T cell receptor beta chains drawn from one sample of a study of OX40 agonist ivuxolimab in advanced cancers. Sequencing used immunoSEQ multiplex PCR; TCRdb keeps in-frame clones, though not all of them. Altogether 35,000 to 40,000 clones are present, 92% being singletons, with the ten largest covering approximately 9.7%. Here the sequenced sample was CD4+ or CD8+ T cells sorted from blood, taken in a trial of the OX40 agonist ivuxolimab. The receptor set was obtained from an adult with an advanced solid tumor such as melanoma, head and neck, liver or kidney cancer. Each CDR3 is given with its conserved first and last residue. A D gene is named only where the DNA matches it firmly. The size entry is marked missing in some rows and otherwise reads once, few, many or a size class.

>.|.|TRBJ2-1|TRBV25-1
CASSNARFYNKQFF
TGTGCCAGCAGTAATGCTCGGTTCTACAATAAGCAGTTCTTC
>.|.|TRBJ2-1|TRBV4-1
CASSQPQAGNEQFF
TGCGCCAGCAGCCAACCCCAAGCGGGCAATGAGCAGTTCTTC
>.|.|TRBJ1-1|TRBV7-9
CASTAGAEGAFF
TGTGCCAGCACCGCGGGGGCTGAGGGAGCTTTCTTT
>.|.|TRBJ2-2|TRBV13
CASSRQGYTGELFF
TGTGCCAGCAGCCGCCAGGGTTACACCGGGGAGCTGTTTTTT
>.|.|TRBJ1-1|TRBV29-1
CSVTRGLNTEAFF
TGCAGCGTGACCCGGGGGTTGAACACTGAAGCTTTCTTT
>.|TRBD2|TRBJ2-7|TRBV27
CASRTSAQGEQYF
TGTGCCAGCAGGACTAGCGCCCAGGGGGAGCAGTACTTC
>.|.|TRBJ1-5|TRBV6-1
CASSAGYNQPQHF
TGTGCCAGCAGTGCCGGATACAATCAGCCCCAGCATTTT
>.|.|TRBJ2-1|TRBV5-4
CASRELSSYNEQFF
TGTGCCAGCAGGGAACTAAGCTCCTACAATGAGCAGTTCTTC
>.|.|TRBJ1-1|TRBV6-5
CASSYTDSNTEAFF
TGTGCCAGCAGTTACACAGATTCGAACACTGAAGCTTTCTTT
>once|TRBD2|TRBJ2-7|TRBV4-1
CASSQGRDYLHGAYF
TGCGCCAGCAGCCAAGGCCGGGACTATCTCCATGGCGCGTACTTC
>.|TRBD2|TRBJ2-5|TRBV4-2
CASSSTSGIDPKTQYF
TGTGCCAGCAGCTCAACGAGCGGGATAGATCCCAAGACCCAGTACTTC
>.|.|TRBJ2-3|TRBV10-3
CAITPAGSTDTQYF
TGTGCCATCACCCCGGCGGGCTCCACAGATACGCAGTATTTT
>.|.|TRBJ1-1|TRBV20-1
CSAPRDLEAFF
TGCAGTGCTCCTCGGGACCTAGAAGCTTTCTTT
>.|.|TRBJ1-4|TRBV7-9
CASSSNREGVEKLFF
TGTGCCAGCAGCTCCAACAGGGAGGGGGTTGAAAAACTGTTTTTT
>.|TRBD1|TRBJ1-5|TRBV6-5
CASSATGRQPQHF
TGTGCCAGCAGTGCGACAGGGCGTCAGCCCCAGCATTTT
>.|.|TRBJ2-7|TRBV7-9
CASSLLSGSREQYF
TGTGCCAGCAGCTTATTATCGGGATCAAGGGAGCAGTACTTC
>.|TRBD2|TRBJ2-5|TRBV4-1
CASSPPGLGSETQYF
TGCGCCAGCAGTCCTCCGGGACTAGGGTCCGAGACCCAGTACTTC
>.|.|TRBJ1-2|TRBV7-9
CASIRGGAGYGYTF
TGTGCCAGCATCCGAGGGGGGGCCGGCTATGGCTACACCTTC
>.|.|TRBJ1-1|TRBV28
CASRDSGTQAFF
TGTGCCAGCAGAGATTCCGGGACCCAAGCTTTCTTT
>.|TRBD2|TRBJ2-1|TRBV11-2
CASSLGTLGGNEQFF
TGTGCCAGCAGCTTAGGCACCTTGGGGGGGAATGAGCAGTTCTTC
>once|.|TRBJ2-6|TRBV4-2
CASSQGPGANVLTF
TGTGCCAGCAGCCAAGGTCCCGGGGCCAACGTCCTGACTTTC
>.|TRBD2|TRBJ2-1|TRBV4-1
CASSQYGTSMSNEQFF
TGCGCCAGCAGCCAGTACGGGACTAGTATGAGCAATGAGCAGTTCTTC
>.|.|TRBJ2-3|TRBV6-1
CASSEALSGSTDTQYF
TGTGCCAGCAGTGAAGCGCTAAGCGGGTCCACAGATACGCAGTATTTT
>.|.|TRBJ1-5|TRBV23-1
CASSPYARQLNQPQHF
TGCGCCAGCAGCCCATACGCCCGACAGCTGAATCAGCCCCAGCATTTT
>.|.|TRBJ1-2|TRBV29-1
CTPGGAVGGYTF
TGCACCCCCGGGGGAGCTGTGGGCGGATACACCTTC
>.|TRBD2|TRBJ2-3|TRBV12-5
CASGFAGGPRDTQYF
TGTGCTAGTGGTTTTGCGGGAGGGCCTCGAGATACGCAGTATTTT
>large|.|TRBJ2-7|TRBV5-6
CASSEGDYEQYF
TGTGCCAGCTCTGAGGGGGATTACGAGCAGTACTTC
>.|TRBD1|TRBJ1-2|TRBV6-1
CAAVGQGAGRSGYTF
TGTGCCGCTGTGGGACAGGGGGCGGGTCGTAGTGGCTACACCTTC
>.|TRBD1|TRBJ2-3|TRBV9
CASSPRTGGPTDTQYF
TGTGCCAGCAGCCCCAGGACAGGGGGCCCCACAGATACGCAGTATTTT
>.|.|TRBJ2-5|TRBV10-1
CASSENPGPGETQYF
TGCGCCAGCAGTGAGAATCCCGGGCCGGGGGAGACCCAGTACTTC
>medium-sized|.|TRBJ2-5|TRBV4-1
CASSQEGGQETQYF
TGCGCCAGCAGCCAAGAAGGGGGTCAGGAGACCCAGTACTTC
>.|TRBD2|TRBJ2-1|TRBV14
CASSQVLLGLAGSQGFF
TGTGCCAGCAGCCAAGTTTTGTTGGGACTAGCAGGGAGTCAGGGGTTCTTC
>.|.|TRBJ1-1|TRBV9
CASSDPTAWDTEAFF
TGTGCCAGCAGCGATCCCACCGCGTGGGACACTGAAGCTTTCTTT
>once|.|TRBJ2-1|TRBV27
CASSGGRRVHEQFF
TGTGCCAGCAGTGGGGGGAGGAGGGTTCATGAGCAGTTCTTC
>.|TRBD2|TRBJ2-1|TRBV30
CAWGGTSWNEQFF
TGTGCCTGGGGGGGGACTAGTTGGAATGAGCAGTTCTTC
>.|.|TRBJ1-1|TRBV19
CASSMTTTEAFF
TGTGCCAGTAGTATGACTACCACTGAAGCTTTCTTT
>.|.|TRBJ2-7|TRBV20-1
CSARYSYEQYF
TGCAGTGCTAGATACAGCTACGAGCAGTACTTC
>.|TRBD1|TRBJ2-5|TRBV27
CASSSGQALRETQYF
TGTGCCAGCAGTTCCGGACAGGCCCTTCGAGAGACCCAGTACTTC
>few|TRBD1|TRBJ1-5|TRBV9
CASSVGDSPNQPQHF
TGTGCCAGCAGCGTGGGGGACAGTCCCAATCAGCCCCAGCATTTT
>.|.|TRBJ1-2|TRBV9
CASSVGDPGPPYGYTF
TGTGCCAGCAGCGTAGGGGACCCGGGACCACCCTATGGCTACACCTTC
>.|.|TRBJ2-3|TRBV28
CASSLFSGRHGTSTDTQYF
TGTGCCAGCAGTTTATTCTCTGGACGCCACGGGACTAGCACAGATACGCAGTATTTT
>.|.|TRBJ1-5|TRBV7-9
CASGRGGNQPQHF
TGTGCCAGCGGCAGGGGAGGCAATCAGCCCCAGCATTTT
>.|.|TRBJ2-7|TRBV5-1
CASSLTGYYEQYF
TGCGCCAGCAGCCTCACGGGCTACTACGAGCAGTACTTC
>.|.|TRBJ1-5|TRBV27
CASSPNRGQPQHF
TGTGCCAGCAGTCCCAATAGGGGTCAGCCCCAGCATTTT
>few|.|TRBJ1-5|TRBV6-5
CASSISGSQPQHF
TGTGCCAGCAGTATTTCGGGAAGTCAGCCCCAGCATTTT
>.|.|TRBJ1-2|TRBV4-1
CASSQDGGSGGYTF
TGCGCCAGCAGCCAAGATGGGGGCTCGGGGGGCTACACCTTC
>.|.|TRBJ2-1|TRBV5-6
CASRPGTFYNEQFF
TGTGCCAGCAGGCCCGGGACTTTCTACAATGAGCAGTTCTTC
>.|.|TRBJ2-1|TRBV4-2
CASSPGQGDRSYNEQFF
TGTGCCAGCAGCCCCGGGCAAGGGGATAGGTCCTACAATGAGCAGTTCTTC
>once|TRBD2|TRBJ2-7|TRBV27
CASKTSGKNYEQYF
TGTGCCAGCAAGACTAGCGGGAAAAACTACGAGCAGTACTTC
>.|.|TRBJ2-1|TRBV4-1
CASSQGGGAEGEQFF
TGCGCCAGCAGCCAGGGGGGGGGCGCCGAGGGTGAGCAGTTCTTC
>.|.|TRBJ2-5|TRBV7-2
CASSLGLALRETQYF
TGTGCCAGCAGCTTAGGATTAGCCCTTAGAGAGACCCAGTACTTC
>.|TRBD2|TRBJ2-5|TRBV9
CASSVASSGIGETQYF
TGTGCCAGCAGCGTAGCGTCTAGCGGGATCGGAGAGACCCAGTACTTC
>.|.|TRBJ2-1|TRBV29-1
CSAPSGDLRDEQFF
TGCAGCGCCCCGAGTGGGGACCTCAGGGATGAGCAGTTCTTC
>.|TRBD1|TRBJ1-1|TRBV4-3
CASSFRQGGSTEAFF
TGCGCCAGCAGCTTCCGACAGGGCGGCTCCACTGAAGCTTTCTTT
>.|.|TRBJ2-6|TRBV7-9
CASSFPGSRSGANVLTF
TGTGCCAGCAGCTTTCCCGGGAGTAGGTCTGGGGCCAACGTCCTGACTTTC
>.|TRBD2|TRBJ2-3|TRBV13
CASGHGSGTTTDTQYF
TGTGCCAGCGGTCACGGTAGCGGGACCACCACAGATACGCAGTATTTT
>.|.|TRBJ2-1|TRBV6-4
CASPISDLTRQGYNEQFF
TGTGCCAGCCCAATCTCAGATCTGACTAGGCAGGGATACAATGAGCAGTTCTTC
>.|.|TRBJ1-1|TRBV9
CASSPPTGLNTEAFF
TGTGCCAGCAGCCCCCCGACAGGACTGAACACTGAAGCTTTCTTT